The 32 T cell receptor beta chains given below trace back to one sample, sequenced in a study of PD-L1 blockade in urothelial cancer. Profiled with immunoSEQ multiplex PCR; TCRdb holds only in-frame clones, not every one. The repertoire consists of 50,000 to 65,000 clones, with about 86% occurring once and the leading ten covering roughly 2.9%. Source: PBMCs, taken around atezolizumab (anti-PD-L1) treatment. The receptors were gathered from a man in his forties or fifties with urothelial cancer.

The V gene is TRBV6-5, the J gene TRBJ2-2, with TRBD1 matching over 7 bases. The CDR3 has 14 amino acids. The junction had 11 bases not matched to a gene; V was cut back by 6 bases and J by 10 bases. In germline, CDR1 is MNHEY, CDR2 SVGAGI. The CDR3 DNA reads TGTGCCAGCAGGGTAGACAGGGCGTGGAAGGAGCTGTTTTTT. This sequence encodes CASRVDRAWKELFF.

The chain combines TRBV5-1 with TRBJ2-5; 9 nucleotides line up with TRBD2. Germline CDR1 and CDR2: SGHRS and YFSETQ. CDR3 size: 16 residues. V trimming: 0 bases; J trimming: 4 bases; junction bases outside the gene matches: 7. DNA of the CDR3: TGCGCCAGCAGCTTGGGACTAGCGGAGGGGGGAGAGACCCAGTACTTC. It encodes CASSLGLAEGGETQYF. The whole variable domain, filled in from reference TRBV5-1 and TRBJ2-5, reads KAGVTQTPRYLIKTRGQQVTLSCSPISGHRSVSWYQQTPGQGLQFLFEYFSETQRNKGNFPGRFSGRQFSNSRSEMNVSTLELGDSALYLCASSLGLAEGGETQYFGPGTRLLVL.

This clone is a singleton in its sample. V gene TRBV18 combines with J gene TRBJ2-3, with 7 nucleotides matching TRBD1. The V gene end was trimmed by 6 bases and the J gene end by 3 bases; junction bases not matched to a gene: 3. The germline CDR1 and CDR2 sequences are KGHSH and LQKENI. The CDR3 sequence is 13 residues long. The CDR3 DNA follows: TGTGCCAGCTCGGGACAGACAACAGATACGCAGTATTTT. This gives the protein CASSGQTTDTQYF. Variable domain in full (rest from reference TRBV18 and TRBJ2-3): NAGVMQNPRHLVRRRGQEARLRCSPMKGHSHVYWYRQLPEEGLKFMVYLQKENIIDESGMPKERFSAEFPKEGPSILRIQQVVRGDSAAYFCASSGQTTDTQYFGPGTRLTVL.

This chain connects TRBV5-1 to TRBJ1-6; 9 bases fit TRBD1. The CDR3 sequence is 15 residues long. From germline, CDR1 is SGHRS and CDR2 YFSETQ. V lost 5 bases, J lost 7 bases, and 7 bases stayed unmatched. The CDR3 coding sequence is TGCGCCAGCAGAATACAGGGGGCGGGAAATTCACCCCTCCACTTT. This gives the protein CASRIQGAGNSPLHF.

The chain couples TRBV5-1 to TRBJ2-7; 11 positions agree with TRBD2. The V and J ends lost 4 bases and 1 base, in that order; junction bases with no gene match: 4. From germline, CDR1 is SGHRS and CDR2 YFSETQ. The CDR3 runs 15 residues. CDR3 in amino acids: CASSQGLAVSYEQYF. CDR3 nucleotides: TGCGCCAGCAGCCAGGGACTAGCGGTATCCTACGAGCAGTACTTC.

V gene TRBV2 combines with J gene TRBJ1-1, with TRBD1 matching 10 bases. V lost 6 bases to trimming and J lost 11 bases; unmatched junction nucleotides: 12. This CDR3 region has 14 residues. Germline V gene sequence: CDR1 SNHLY, CDR2 FYNNEI. This CDR3 is CASRLKDRGAAAFF. The CDR3 DNA reads TGTGCCAGCAGGCTAAAGGACAGGGGGGCCGCCGCTTTCTTT.

The V call is TRBV10-3, the J call TRBJ2-3; 8 bases align to TRBD2. Looked up from germline, CDR1 is ENHRY and CDR2 is SYGVKD. This CDR3 spans 18 amino acids. The V segment lost 1 base and the J segment 0 bases; nucleotides outside the gene matches: 9. CDR3 loop: CAISEFLAGTSSTDTQYF. CDR3 nucleotides: TGTGCCATCAGTGAGTTTCTAGCGGGTACCTCTAGCACAGATACGCAGTATTTT.

This rearrangement joins TRBV5-6 to TRBJ1-1, with 9 bases fitting TRBD1. Germline lookup yields CDR1 SGHDT and CDR2 YYEEEE. V lost 4 bases and J lost 8; bases outside the gene matches: 9. The CDR3 loop spans 14 amino acids. This chain's CDR3 is CASSRTGASREAFF. CDR3 DNA sequence: TGTGCCAGCAGCCGGACAGGGGCCTCGCGGGAAGCTTTCTTT.

The V call is TRBV19, the J call TRBJ1-1, with 7 bases lining up with TRBD1. Trimming at V came to 6 bases and at J to 5 bases, leaving 6 bases not matched to a gene. The length of the CDR3 is 13 residues. The germline V gene encodes CDR1 LNHDA and CDR2 SQIVND (reference sequence). The CDR3 reads CASSDRVGTEAFF. In DNA form, the CDR3 reads TGTGCCAGTAGCGACAGGGTAGGGACTGAAGCTTTCTTT.

The rearrangement links TRBV7-2 to TRBJ2-2, with 10 positions matching TRBD2. The length of the CDR3 is 15 residues. Per the germline V gene, CDR1 is SGHTA and CDR2 is FQGNSA. J gave up 7 bases and V 5 bases, and 7 bases lay outside the gene matches. The CDR3 region is CASSPASGRGGELFF. The DNA for the CDR3 is TGTGCCAGCAGCCCTGCCAGCGGGAGGGGCGGGGAGCTGTTTTTT.

The chain recombines TRBV28 with TRBJ2-2; D call uncertain. V was trimmed by 6 bases and J by 3 bases, leaving 14 bases between them. Germline V gene data show CDR1 as MDHEN and CDR2 as SYDVKM. This CDR3 has 15 amino acids. The DNA of the CDR3 is TGTGCCAGCAGCGCTAGTCTCGGGTACACCGGGGAGCTGTTTTTT. Translation gives CASSASLGYTGELFF.

The rearrangement uses TRBV11-1 and TRBJ2-5, with TRBD2 matching over 7 bases. This CDR3 contains 15 residues. Trimming took 0 bases from V and 1 from J; bases not matched to a gene: 2. Per the germline V gene, CDR1 is SGHAT and CDR2 is FQDESV (reference sequence). The CDR3 sequence is CASSLARGGQETQYF. The CDR3 DNA reads as TGTGCCAGCAGCTTAGCACGCGGGGGCCAAGAGACCCAGTACTTC.

This clone has a single count. The chain links TRBV2 to TRBJ2-1, with a weak D call TRBD1 (5 bases). CDR1 SNHLY and CDR2 FYNNEI come from the germline V gene. The CDR3 runs to 15 residues. The V end was cut by 7 bases, the J end by 0 bases, with 13 bases between. The chain's CDR3 is CASMQGQGSYNEQFF. Here the CDR3 DNA reads TGTGCCAGCATGCAGGGCCAGGGCTCCTACAATGAGCAGTTCTTC.

CDR3 coding DNA: TGTGCCAGCTCACGCGGACTAGCGGGGCGGAATGAGCAGTTCTTC. This codes for CASSRGLAGRNEQFF. The chain carries TRBV18 and TRBJ2-1, with 12 positions matching TRBD2. The germline CDR1 and CDR2 sequences are KGHSH and LQKENI. Trimming at V came to 4 bases and at J to 7 bases, leaving 5 bases not matched to a gene. The length of the CDR3 is 15 residues.

J is TRBJ2-7 and V is TRBV30; D is possibly TRBD1 (6 bases). With 2 bases removed from V and 5 bases from J, the gap between germline ends came to 16 bases. Germline V gene sequence: CDR1 GTSNPN, CDR2 SVGIG (reference sequence). The CDR3 is made up of 14 amino acids. DNA for the CDR3: TGTGCCTGGAGTAGGGCCAGGGGATTTGACGAGCAGTACTTC. Its protein is CAWSRARGFDEQYF.

The chain has TRBV19 and TRBJ2-7; 8 bases line up with TRBD1. Per the germline V gene, CDR1 is LNHDA and CDR2 is SQIVND (reference sequence). V shed 0 bases, J shed 5 bases, and the junction held 9 bases outside the gene matches. This CDR3 comprises 16 residues. This CDR3 reads CASSIDPGRGRNEQYF. DNA of the CDR3: TGTGCCAGTAGTATAGATCCCGGCAGGGGGCGAAACGAGCAGTACTTC.

The chain combines TRBV2 with TRBJ1-2; possibly TRBD1 for D (6 bases). Germline-derived CDR1 and CDR2 are SNHLY and FYNNEI. There are 14 residues in the CDR3. Between the trimmed V and J ends, which lost 5 bases and 7 bases, there was a span of 17 bases. DNA for the CDR3: TGTGCCAGCAGTCCGGGACAACAGGGTACTGGCTACACCTTC. Protein product: CASSPGQQGTGYTF.

The genes are TRBV28 and TRBJ1-5; TRBD1 is a possible D gene (6 bases). The CDR3 sequence is 15 residues long. The V gene lost 6 bases and the J gene lost 2 bases, with 14 bases spanning the gap. Germline V gives CDR1 MDHEN, CDR2 SYDVKM. Written as DNA, the CDR3 is TGTGCCAGCAGGGCGGGGGGGCAGGGCAATCAGCCCCAGCATTTT. This codes for CASRAGGQGNQPQHF. The variable domain in full, with the rest retrieved from reference TRBV28 and TRBJ1-5, is DVKVTQSSRYLVKRTGEKVFLECVQDMDHENMFWYRQDPGLGLRLIYFSYDVKMKEKGDIPEGYSVSREKKERFSLILESASTNQTSMYLCASRAGGQGNQPQHFGDGTRLSIL.

The chain employs TRBV5-1 and TRBJ2-6; TRBD2 might be the D (5 bases). The CDR3 loop spans 15 amino acids. From germline, CDR1 is SGHRS and CDR2 YFSETQ. Trimming removed 0 bases from V and 4 bases from J, with 8 bases in between. The CDR3 reads CASSLEGGGANVLTF. CDR3 DNA sequence: TGCGCCAGCAGCTTGGAAGGAGGCGGGGCCAACGTCCTGACTTTC.

The chain carries TRBV10-3 and TRBJ1-1; 10 bases fit TRBD1. From germline, CDR1 is ENHRY and CDR2 SYGVKD. J gave up 3 bases and V 10 bases, and 5 bases lay outside the gene matches. The CDR3 length is 13 residues. CDR3 protein: CATGDRGDTEAFF. DNA of the CDR3: TGTGCCACCGGGGACAGGGGAGACACTGAAGCTTTCTTT.

The gene calls are TRBV19 and TRBJ1-3; possibly TRBD1 for D (6 bases). Deletions cut 5 bases from V and 0 bases from J, with 14 bases between. The CDR3 spans 16 residues. The germline V gene encodes CDR1 LNHDA and CDR2 SQIVND (reference sequence). The DNA of the CDR3 is TGTGCCAGTAGTCTAAAAGAGGACAGCTCTGGAAACACCATATATTTT. Its protein is CASSLKEDSSGNTIYF. The full variable domain, with the rest looked up from reference TRBV19 and TRBJ1-3, is DGGITQSPKYLFRKEGQNVTLSCEQNLNHDAMYWYRQDPGQGLRLIYYSQIVNDFQKGDIAEGYSVSREKKESFPLTVTSAQKNPTAFYLCASSLKEDSSGNTIYFGEGSWLTVV.

The CDR3: CASSYRPGTTKTNTDTQYF. The DNA of the CDR3 is TGTGCCAGTAGTTACAGACCCGGGACTACAAAGACGAACACAGATACGCAGTATTTT. The rearrangement uses TRBV19 and TRBJ2-3, with 7 bases aligning to TRBD2. The V gene's germline CDR1 is LNHDA and CDR2 SQIVND (reference sequence). With V trimmed by 5 bases and J by 2 bases, 19 bases remained unmatched. This CDR3 region has 19 residues.

V gene TRBV7-9 combines with J gene TRBJ2-5; maybe TRBD1 (5 bases). The end of the DNA aligns better with TRBJ2-7, so the J call may be wrong. The CDR3 totals 13 residues. Germline assignment: CDR1 SEHNR and CDR2 FQNEAQ (reference sequence). The CDR3 protein is CASSAGMGHEQYF. For the CDR3, the DNA is TGTGCCAGCTCGGCAGGGATGGGCCACGAGCAGTACTTC.

This chain uses TRBV18 with TRBJ2-1, with D maybe TRBD1 (5 bases). V lost 5 bases and J 5 bases, leaving 10 bases between the germline ends. Germline V gene data show CDR1 as KGHSH and CDR2 as LQKENI. The CDR3 totals 13 residues. The CDR3 loop is CASSSQGNNEQFF. The CDR3 DNA is TGTGCCAGCTCAAGTCAGGGAAACAATGAGCAGTTCTTC.

The chain carries TRBV7-9 and TRBJ2-7, with 7 bases lining up with TRBD1. The CDR3 loop spans 15 amino acids. J lost 4 bases, V lost 0 bases, and 6 bases had no gene match. Looked up from germline, CDR1 is SEHNR and CDR2 is FQNEAQ (reference sequence). The CDR3 bases are TGTGCCAGCAGCTTAGCCGGGACAGCAAAATACGAGCAGTACTTC. It yields the protein CASSLAGTAKYEQYF.

V gene TRBV5-1 combines with J gene TRBJ2-5; D not resolved. This CDR3 has 14 amino acids. Germline V lookup: CDR1 SGHRS, CDR2 YFSETQ. V was pared by 2 bases and J by 6 bases, with 14 bases between. The CDR3, as DNA: TGCGCCAGCAGCTTTGCTGAGGTAATTAAGACCCAGTACTTC. Amino acids: CASSFAEVIKTQYF.

The chain carries TRBV7-2 and TRBJ1-2, with 7 bases matching TRBD1. J lost 7 bases, V lost 2 bases, and 10 bases had no gene match. There are 15 residues in the CDR3. Per germline, CDR1 SGHTA and CDR2 FQGNSA. The CDR3 nucleotides are TGTGCCAGCAGCTTAAACTGGTTGACAGGGCTTGGCTACACCTTC. This sequence encodes CASSLNWLTGLGYTF.

The chain combines TRBV19 with TRBJ2-5; weak D call: TRBD2 (5 bases). Germline-derived CDR1 and CDR2 are LNHDA and SQIVND (reference sequence). CDR3 length: 16 residues. The germline V and J ends were trimmed by 2 bases and 5 bases, with 18 bases remaining between them. The CDR3 sequence is CASSIFLQRRGETQYF. As DNA, the CDR3 is TGTGCCAGTAGTATATTCCTTCAGCGGCGCGGGGAGACCCAGTACTTC.

V gene TRBV30 combines with J gene TRBJ2-7; the match to TRBD2 covers 8 bases. Germline V gene data show CDR1 as GTSNPN and CDR2 as SVGIG (reference sequence). V was clipped by 3 bases and J by 1 base; unmatched bases: 5. The CDR3 length is 14 residues. The DNA for the CDR3 is TGTGCCTGGAGGCCGGGCGGGAGGTCCTACGAGCAGTACTTC. Translation gives CAWRPGGRSYEQYF. The complete variable domain, with remaining parts taken from reference TRBV30 and TRBJ2-7, reads SQTIHQWPATLVQPVGSPLSLECTVEGTSNPNLYWYRQAAGRGLQLLFYSVGIGQISSEVPQNLSASRPQDRQFILSSKKLLLSDSGFYLCAWRPGGRSYEQYFGPGTRLTVT.

J is TRBJ2-5 and V is TRBV15, with 8 bases fitting TRBD2. This CDR3 comprises 16 residues. In germline, CDR1 is LNHNV, CDR2 YYDKDF (reference sequence). The ends lost 2 bases at V and 5 bases at J; junction bases unmatched: 10. CDR3 sequence reads: CATSRNSGILQETQYF. The CDR3 region has the DNA TGTGCCACCAGCAGAAATAGCGGGATTTTGCAGGAGACCCAGTACTTC.

This clone was counted a few times. V gene TRBV5-1 combines with J gene TRBJ1-6; weak D call: TRBD1 (5 bases). Trimming removed 7 bases from V and 10 bases from J, with 18 bases in between. The length of the CDR3 is 14 residues. Germline CDR1 SGHRS, CDR2 YFSETQ. Here the CDR3 reads CASRLGGGGSPLHF. Here the CDR3 DNA reads TGCGCCAGCCGACTGGGGGGGGGTGGATCACCCCTCCACTTT. Combining the CDR3 with reference TRBV5-1 and TRBJ1-6 gives the whole variable domain KAGVTQTPRYLIKTRGQQVTLSCSPISGHRSVSWYQQTPGQGLQFLFEYFSETQRNKGNFPGRFSGRQFSNSRSEMNVSTLELGDSALYLCASRLGGGGSPLHFGNGTRLTVT.

The rearrangement links TRBV5-1 to TRBJ2-7, with 11 bases lining up with TRBD2. The CDR3 loop spans 15 amino acids. Germline V CDR1 and CDR2: SGHRS, YFSETQ. V gave up 1 base and J gave up 3 bases; unmatched junction bases: 3. The CDR3 sequence: CASSLTSGSLYEQYF. For the CDR3, the DNA is TGCGCCAGCAGCTTGACTAGCGGGAGTCTCTACGAGCAGTACTTC.